This TCR beta chain originates from a study of blood T cell repertoires in COVID-19. Across the study: The analysed material was cDNA or gDNA that came from T cells, B-cell-depleted T cells, or PBMCs.

The table lists this clone with a count of one. Deletions cut 0 bases from V and 2 bases from J, with 5 bases between. Looked up from germline, CDR1 is SGHKS and CDR2 is YYEKEE (reference sequence). The CDR3 spans 14 residues. Authors' methods: The assay estimated nucleated cells by amplifying reference gene primers. The data were produced by immunoSEQ multiplex PCR, yet TCRdb's version contains in-frame clones alone and is incomplete. V and J calls plus clone size are reproduced from that table; the DNA served to infer D and trimming. The sample carries roughly 130,000 clones, 70% to 85% recorded once.

Sequences were obtained from peripheral blood. The source is a woman aged 45-59 years with acute or convalescent COVID-19. V usage is TRBV5-5 and J usage is TRBJ2-2, with D hard to call. The CDR3 bases are TGTGCCAGCAGCTTGGAGCATAACACCGGGGAGCTGTTTTTT. This sequence encodes CASSLEHNTGELFF.